This TCR beta chain comes out of a study of blood T cell repertoires in COVID-19. Study background: Samples taken during acute and convalescent COVID-19 were collected in the United States, Italy and Spain.

Original processing methods: It was from reference gene primer amplification that nucleated cell counts were estimated. TCRdb keeps only in-frame clones here, not all; method: immunoSEQ multiplex PCR. From that table come the V and J calls and clone size; the DNA was used to work out D and trimming. The sample lists roughly 120,000 clones, around 82% occurring once. Germline lookup yields CDR1 SNHLY and CDR2 FYNNEI. This CDR3 comprises 17 residues. Trimming shortened V by 6 bases and J by 1 base, and 21 bases separated the two germline ends. This clone was found once. This chain connects TRBV2 to TRBJ1-1, with D perhaps TRBD1 (6 bases). Sequenced: peripheral blood. The clonotype originates from a woman aged 55-69 years with acute or convalescent COVID-19. Here the CDR3 DNA reads TGTGCCAGCAGCGCTACAGGGTCGGTTGGTAGGAACACTGAAGCTTTCTTT. This sequence encodes CASSATGSVGRNTEAFF.